This T cell receptor (beta chain) was identified during a study of T cell clusters in autoimmune cytopenias. Whole-study results and caveats: Physiological T cell clusters of healthy donors were apparently absent in primary autoimmune cytopenia patients. No experiment has yet validated the function of the T cell clusters defined in silico.

This CDR3 comprises 14 residues. Germline V gene sequence: CDR1 LNHNV, CDR2 YYDKDF (reference sequence). Judged by frequency, this clonotype is medium-sized (0.01 to 0.1%). Antigen specificity is unknown. One tube held mixed TRB-A and TRB-B primer pools for touch-down PCR. With the multiplex PCR reads reprocessed, TCRdb shows one record per CDR3 protein and no DNA. The sample's table shows 6,000 to 7,000 distinct CDR3 sequences. TRB was amplified from about 270 ng of peripheral blood genomic DNA per sample. These data were also reused for a study on T cell repertoires in aging, cancer and after chemotherapy.

The chain employs TRBV15 and TRBJ2-5; TCRdb names TRBD2, which stays unverified in the absence of DNA. Sequenced sample: peripheral blood. The source of this sequence is a human donor in good health. The CDR3 protein is CATSRGGPTGTQYF.